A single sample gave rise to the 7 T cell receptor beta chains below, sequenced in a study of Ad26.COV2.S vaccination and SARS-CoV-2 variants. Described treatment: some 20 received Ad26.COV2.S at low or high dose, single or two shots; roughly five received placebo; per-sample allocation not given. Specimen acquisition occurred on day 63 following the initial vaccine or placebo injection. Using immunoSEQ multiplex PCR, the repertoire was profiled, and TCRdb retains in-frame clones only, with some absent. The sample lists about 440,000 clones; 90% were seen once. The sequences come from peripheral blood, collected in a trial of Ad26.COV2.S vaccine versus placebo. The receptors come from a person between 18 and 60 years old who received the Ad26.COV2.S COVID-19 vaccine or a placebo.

CDR3 amino acids: CAVGTSGREETQYF. CDR3 bases: TGTGCCGTCGGGACTAGCGGGAGGGAGGAGACCCAGTACTTC. The rearrangement links TRBV10-3 to TRBJ2-5, with TRBD2 matching 16 bases. The V and J ends lost 11 bases and 5 bases, in that order; junction bases with no gene match: 5. This CDR3 comprises 14 residues. In germline, CDR1 is ENHRY, CDR2 SYGVKD.

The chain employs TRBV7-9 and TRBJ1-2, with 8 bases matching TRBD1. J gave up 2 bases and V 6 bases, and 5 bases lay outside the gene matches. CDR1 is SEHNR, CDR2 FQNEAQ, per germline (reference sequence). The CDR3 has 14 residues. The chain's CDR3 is CASRPGTGNYGYTF. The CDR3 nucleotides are TGTGCCAGCAGACCCGGGACAGGCAACTATGGCTACACCTTC.

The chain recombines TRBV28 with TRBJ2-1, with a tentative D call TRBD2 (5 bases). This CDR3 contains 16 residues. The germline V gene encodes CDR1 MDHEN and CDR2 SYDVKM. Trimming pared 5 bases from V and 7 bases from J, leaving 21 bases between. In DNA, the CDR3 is TGTGCCAGCAGTAAATTGTTTGAGGGAATGGTTAATGAGCAGTTCTTC. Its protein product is CASSKLFEGMVNEQFF.

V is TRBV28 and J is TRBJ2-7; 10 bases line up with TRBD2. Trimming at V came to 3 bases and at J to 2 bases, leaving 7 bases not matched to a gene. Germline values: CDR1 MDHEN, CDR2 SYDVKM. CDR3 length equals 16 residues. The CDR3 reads CASSLITSGATYEQYF. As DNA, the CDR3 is TGTGCCAGCAGTTTGATAACTAGCGGGGCGACCTACGAGCAGTACTTC. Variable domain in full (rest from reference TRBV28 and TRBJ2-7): DVKVTQSSRYLVKRTGEKVFLECVQDMDHENMFWYRQDPGLGLRLIYFSYDVKMKEKGDIPEGYSVSREKKERFSLILESASTNQTSMYLCASSLITSGATYEQYFGPGTRLTVT.

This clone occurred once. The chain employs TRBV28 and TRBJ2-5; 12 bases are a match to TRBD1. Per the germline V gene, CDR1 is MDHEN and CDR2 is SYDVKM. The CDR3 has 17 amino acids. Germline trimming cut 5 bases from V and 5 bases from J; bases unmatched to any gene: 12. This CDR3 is CASSPSPGQGAGETQYF. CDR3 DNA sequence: TGTGCCAGCAGTCCATCACCGGGACAGGGGGCTGGGGAGACCCAGTACTTC.

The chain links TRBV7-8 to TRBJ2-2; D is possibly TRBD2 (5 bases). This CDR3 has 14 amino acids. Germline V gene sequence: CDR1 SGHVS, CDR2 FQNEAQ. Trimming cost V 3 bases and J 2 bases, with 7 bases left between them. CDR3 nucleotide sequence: TGTGCCAGCAGCTTGAGCGGAAACACCGGGGAGCTGTTTTTT. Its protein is CASSLSGNTGELFF.

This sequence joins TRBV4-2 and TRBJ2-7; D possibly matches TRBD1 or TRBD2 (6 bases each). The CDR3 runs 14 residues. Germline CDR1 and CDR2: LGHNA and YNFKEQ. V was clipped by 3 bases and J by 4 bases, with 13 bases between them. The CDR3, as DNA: TGTGCCAGCAGCCAGCCGGGGGCGAGGTACGAGCAGTACTTC. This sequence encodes CASSQPGARYEQYF.